Listed below are T cell receptor beta chains from one sample, sequenced in a study of blood T cell repertoires in COVID-19. Method: immunoSEQ multiplex PCR; TCRdb's copy keeps in-frame clones and lacks some. Of roughly 220,000 clones in the sample, approximately 80% are singletons; the top ten hold about 20%. Sequenced material: peripheral blood. The receptor set was obtained from a man aged 25 to 45 with active or convalescent COVID-19. Both conserved end residues are part of each CDR3. Each record gives: V gene, clone size, CDR3 protein. Clone size is shown for a subset of rows, as once, few, many or a class of expanded clone.

V: TRBV9
size: NA
CDR3: CASSVGGRGSSYEQYF

V: TRBV7-9
size: NA
CDR3: CASSLQGSSYEQYF

V: TRBV2
size: NA
CDR3: CASRQFMNTEAFF

V: TRBV9
size: NA
CDR3: CASSGGGGQEPQHF

V: TRBV13
size: NA
CDR3: CASSPRQGLGEQYF

V: TRBV19
size: NA
CDR3: CASSVGTGVTDTQYF

V: TRBV30
size: NA
CDR3: CAWSGLGRGDYEQYF

V: TRBV28
size: NA
CDR3: CASSHGTDRMNTEAFF

V: TRBV5-1
size: NA
CDR3: CASTEAGGLMEQYF

V: TRBV19
size: NA
CDR3: CASSPPGWVELFF

V: TRBV10-3
size: NA
CDR3: CAISAIAGGHRGPMGEQYF

V: TRBV28
size: NA
CDR3: CASSLLNSGNTIYF

V: TRBV6-1
size: few
CDR3: CASSEPQGTSTDTQYF

V: TRBV6-1
size: NA
CDR3: CASSEGAGGWAQYF

V: TRBV4-1
size: NA
CDR3: CASSQVAGGNTEAFF

V: TRBV6-1
size: NA
CDR3: CASSESAGGNRYEQYF

V: TRBV18
size: NA
CDR3: CASSPPGISYNEQFF

V: TRBV12-3/TRBV12-4
size: once
CDR3: CASTPVGINEQFF

V: TRBV4-1
size: NA
CDR3: CASSQAPQVVGNQPQHF

V: TRBV28
size: NA
CDR3: CASSFQGYGYTF

V: TRBV7-5
size: NA
CDR3: CARSFGGPGQDKSDRNQPQHF

V: TRBV28
size: NA
CDR3: CASSGQGDSYYEQYF

V: TRBV6-2/TRBV6-3
size: few
CDR3: CASSYSSGGLMAQYF

V: TRBV28
size: NA
CDR3: CASSFTYSGGDQETQYF

V: TRBV11-3
size: NA
CDR3: CASSPEWDRRYNEQFF

V: TRBV5-6
size: few
CDR3: CASRITGEKGYGYTF

V: TRBV11-2
size: NA
CDR3: CASSPDRAYEQYF

V: TRBV19
size: NA
CDR3: CASSLQGSYTEAFF

V: TRBV5-1
size: NA
CDR3: CASSFGQTLSYEQYF

V: TRBV28
size: NA
CDR3: CASNTPGLGAYEQYF

V: TRBV21-1
size: NA
CDR3: CASSTTSWRLYEQYF

V: TRBV5-1
size: NA
CDR3: CASSSSGGNTGELFF

V: TRBV2
size: NA
CDR3: CASRKDRGSYNEQFF

V: TRBV29-1
size: NA
CDR3: CSVGAGLDQPQHF

V: TRBV3-1/TRBV3-2
size: once
CDR3: CASSRLTSTNIQYF

V: TRBV6-1
size: NA
CDR3: CASSDPGLAAGEQYF

V: TRBV2
size: few
CDR3: CASSDGTGVHEQYF

V: TRBV14
size: NA
CDR3: CASASGYEQYF

V: TRBV4-1
size: NA
CDR3: CASSQVGGLARYEQYF

V: TRBV6-5
size: NA
CDR3: CASSYSKGQSWIIQYF

V: TRBV28
size: NA
CDR3: CASWKEGTSGGGNTGELFF

V: TRBV5-4
size: NA
CDR3: CASSSTRWTGVMYF

V: TRBV7-2
size: once
CDR3: CASSSSGGLTDTQYF

V: TRBV5-8
size: NA
CDR3: CASSLGDRVVEKLFF